The 14 T cell receptor beta chains below all came from one sample that was sequenced in a study of blood T cell repertoires in COVID-19. TCRdb's table, derived via immunoSEQ multiplex PCR, lists solely in-frame clones and lacks some. The sample holds 150,000 to 200,000 clones; about 84% are singletons and the top ten take more than 4.5%. Sequenced sample: peripheral blood. These receptors all come from a woman in her 30s with acute or convalescent COVID-19.

This clone is a singleton in its sample. The genes are TRBV25-1 and TRBJ2-7; maybe TRBD1 (5 bases). The CDR3 has 13 residues. Germline values: CDR1 MGHDK, CDR2 SYGVNS. Trimming removed 1 base at V and 3 bases at J, with 7 bases between. The CDR3 nucleotides are TGTGCCAGCAGTGAATGGGGCCTCTACGAGCAGTACTTC. This translates into CASSEWGLYEQYF.

The chain is built from TRBV19 and TRBJ2-7, with 7 positions matching TRBD1. From germline, CDR1 is LNHDA and CDR2 SQIVND (reference sequence). Trimming at V came to 1 base and at J to 3 bases, leaving 3 bases not matched to a gene. The CDR3 runs to 14 residues. The CDR3 spells CASSIGNRGYEQYF. CDR3 sequence (DNA): TGTGCCAGTAGTATAGGTAACAGGGGCTACGAGCAGTACTTC.

The chain recombines TRBV28 with TRBJ1-2; D is uncertain. This CDR3 has 14 residues. The germline gives CDR1 MDHEN, CDR2 SYDVKM. V was trimmed by 5 bases and J by 4 bases, leaving 14 bases between them. The CDR3 DNA reads TGTGCCAGCAGTATACCCGGGAATACCTATGGCTACACCTTC. It encodes CASSIPGNTYGYTF.

Only one count was recorded for this clone. The genes are TRBV6-2 or TRBV6-3 and TRBJ2-1; 7 bases fit TRBD1. Germline V gene sequence: CDR1 MNHEY, CDR2 SVGEGT. CDR3 length equals 16 residues. With V trimmed by 0 bases and J by 5 bases, 7 bases remained unmatched. CDR3 nucleotide sequence: TGTGCCAGCAGTTACTCGTCCGGGACAGTAAACAATGAGCAGTTCTTC. Amino acids: CASSYSSGTVNNEQFF.

V gene TRBV30 combines with J gene TRBJ2-1; maybe TRBD1 (6 bases). V gave up 3 bases and J gave up 6 bases, with 12 bases separating them. The germline V gene has CDR1 GTSNPN and CDR2 SVGIG (reference sequence). The CDR3 extends over 13 amino acids. The DNA of the CDR3 is TGTGCCTGGAGAAAACAGGGTCTCAATGAGCAGTTCTTC. Amino acid sequence: CAWRKQGLNEQFF.

The chain joins TRBV7-9 to TRBJ2-1, with D maybe TRBD2 (5 bases). V lost 6 bases, J lost 7 bases, and 7 bases lay in between. This CDR3 has 11 amino acids. Germline V CDR1 and CDR2: SEHNR, FQNEAQ (reference sequence). This CDR3 reads CASRRTNEQFF. The CDR3 DNA sequence: TGTGCCAGCAGAAGGACTAATGAGCAGTTCTTC.

The chain carries TRBV11-2 and TRBJ2-3, with D unresolved. Germline CDR1 and CDR2: SGHAT and FQNNGV. This CDR3 spans 12 amino acids. Trimming removed 4 bases from V and 2 bases from J, with 4 bases in between. The CDR3 here is CASSSNTDTQYF. DNA for the CDR3: TGTGCCAGCAGCTCTAACACAGATACGCAGTATTTT.

The V and J genes are TRBV28 and TRBJ2-2; 8 bases match TRBD1. Losses at the gene ends were 5 bases for V and 5 bases for J; bases not matched to a gene: 1. Germline values: CDR1 MDHEN, CDR2 SYDVKM. The CDR3 spans 13 residues. CDR3 in amino acids: CASSGQGTGELFF. The CDR3 DNA sequence: TGTGCCAGCAGTGGACAGGGTACCGGGGAGCTGTTTTTT. The variable domain in full, with the rest retrieved from reference TRBV28 and TRBJ2-2, is DVKVTQSSRYLVKRTGEKVFLECVQDMDHENMFWYRQDPGLGLRLIYFSYDVKMKEKGDIPEGYSVSREKKERFSLILESASTNQTSMYLCASSGQGTGELFFGEGSRLTVL.

The rearrangement uses TRBV19 and TRBJ1-6; D not resolved. V lost 7 bases and J 8 bases, leaving 18 bases between the germline ends. Germline V gene lookup returns CDR1 LNHDA and CDR2 SQIVND (reference sequence). The CDR3 is 15 amino acids. The CDR3 region is CASKNEILPDSPLHF. CDR3 bases: TGTGCCAGTAAAAACGAGATCCTCCCTGATTCACCCCTCCACTTT.

In this sample, this clone turned up a few times. The chain employs TRBV10-3 and TRBJ2-5; a weak D match, TRBD2 (6 bases). Trimming shortened V by 6 bases and J by 3 bases, and 14 bases separated the two germline ends. Germline V gene sequence: CDR1 ENHRY, CDR2 SYGVKD. The CDR3 has 14 amino acids. For the CDR3, the DNA is TGTGCCATCAGGCCCGGGACTCAGAAAGAGACCCAGTACTTC. Protein: CAIRPGTQKETQYF.

V is TRBV7-9 and J is TRBJ1-3; 7 bases align to TRBD1. This CDR3 spans 18 amino acids. Germline lookup yields CDR1 SEHNR and CDR2 FQNEAQ (reference sequence). V was clipped by 4 bases and J by 3 bases; unmatched bases: 15. The DNA of the CDR3 is TGTGCCAGCAGCTCAAAAACCGGGACAGCGGTCATTGGAAACACCATATATTTT. Translated: CASSSKTGTAVIGNTIYF.

This rearrangement joins TRBV5-6 to TRBJ1-5; 9 nucleotides agree with TRBD1. Germline V CDR1 and CDR2: SGHDT, YYEEEE. The CDR3 loop spans 15 amino acids. Germline trimming cut 1 base from V and 4 bases from J; bases unmatched to any gene: 3. The CDR3 nucleotides are TGTGCCAGCAGCTTGACCGGACAGGGGAATCAGCCCCAGCATTTT. As protein: CASSLTGQGNQPQHF.

This clone was picked up a small number of times. The chain joins TRBV28 to TRBJ1-5, with D perhaps TRBD1 (6 bases). The CDR3 runs to 12 residues. The ends were cut back, 7 bases at V and 4 bases at J, with 8 bases in the middle. Per the germline V gene, CDR1 is MDHEN and CDR2 is SYDVKM. CDR3 amino acids: CASTRGNQPQHF. Here the CDR3 DNA reads TGTGCCAGCACCAGGGGAAATCAGCCCCAGCATTTT.

DNA for the CDR3: TGCGCCAGCAGCTTGGGAGTGGGTGAGACAGATGGCTACACCTTC. Translated: CASSLGVGETDGYTF. The chain recombines TRBV5-1 with TRBJ1-2; D is perhaps TRBD1 (5 bases). V lost 0 bases and J 6 bases, leaving 15 bases between the germline ends. Germline V gene sequence: CDR1 SGHRS, CDR2 YFSETQ. The CDR3 has 15 amino acids. Full variable domain (outside the CDR3, taken from reference TRBV5-1 and TRBJ1-2): KAGVTQTPRYLIKTRGQQVTLSCSPISGHRSVSWYQQTPGQGLQFLFEYFSETQRNKGNFPGRFSGRQFSNSRSEMNVSTLELGDSALYLCASSLGVGETDGYTFGSGTRLTVV.